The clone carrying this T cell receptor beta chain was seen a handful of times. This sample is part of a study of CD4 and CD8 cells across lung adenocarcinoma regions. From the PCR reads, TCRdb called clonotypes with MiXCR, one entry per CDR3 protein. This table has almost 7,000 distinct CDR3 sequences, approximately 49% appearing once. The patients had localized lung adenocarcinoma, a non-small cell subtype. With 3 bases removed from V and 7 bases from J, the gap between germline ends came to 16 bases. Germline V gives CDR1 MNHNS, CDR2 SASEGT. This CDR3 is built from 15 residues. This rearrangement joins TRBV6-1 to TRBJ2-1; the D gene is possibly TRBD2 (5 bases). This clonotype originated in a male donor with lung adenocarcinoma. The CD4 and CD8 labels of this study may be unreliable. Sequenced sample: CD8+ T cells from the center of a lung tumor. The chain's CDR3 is CASSERLEGLNEQFF. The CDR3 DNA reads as TGTGCCAGCAGTGAGAGGCTAGAGGGTTTGAATGAGCAGTTCTTC.